The text below deals with one TCR beta chain. The specificity of this receptor is unknown. Base qualities are not provided; no much larger clone lies one nucleotide away. RNA was extracted with the RNeasy kit and about 0.45 to 1 ug was reverse transcribed using random hexamers. TCR beta CDR3 regions were amplified with the immunoSEQ multiplex PCR assay covering 54 Vbeta and 13 Jbeta segments. Bias from PCR amplification was corrected by using a synthetic template baseline for primer optimization and for computational correction. Per the source publication's procedure: Reads were annotated to V, D and J genes per IMGT and analyzed with immunoSEQ Analyzer, keeping only productive sequences. To calculate clonality, Shannon entropy was normalized by log2 of the number of productive unique sequences and then subtracted from one. For each patient and control, public and private clones were evaluated within the 100 most prevalent clones. Clones were defined as Susac-specific when absent from the healthy and MS cohorts, from over a thousand published viral clones and from other ImmuneACCESS disease sequences. In-frame beta chains were kept once TCRdb had trimmed the public reads at Q25 with fastp and called clones with MiXCR. Here each entry gathers all rows of one CDR3 protein and keeps the most common genes and DNA. TCRdb, not the authors, supplied the V and J calls. In this sample the table shows around 200,000 distinct CDR3 sequences, 90% to 95% of which occur a single time. The ten largest clones represent 0.095% to 0.12% of the sample.

This record comes from a study of CD8 T cells in Susac syndrome (dated by TCRdb to about 2019). For the study in its entirety: The study used repertoire sequencing to test whether antigen drove CD8+ T cell activation and differentiation in Susac syndrome. Points the paper makes about the study in general: The study acknowledged that relatively few individuals were included in the TCR sequencing and HLA analysis.

Peripheral blood CD8+ and CD4+ T cells from healthy donors, Susac syndrome patients and multiple sclerosis patients were profiled by high-throughput TCR beta sequencing. Healthy donors were age- and sex-matched controls. Bulk CD8+ and CD4+ T cells were purified magnetically by negative isolation, whereas CD8+ TEMRA cells were enriched by FACS. Blood was collected in EDTA tubes and processed within 24 hours, with PBMCs isolated through density gradient centrifugation. PBMCs intended for TCR sequencing were cryopreserved in liquid nitrogen and thawed later in a water bath at 37 degrees C. Purity of sorted or isolated CD4+, CD8+ and CD8+ TEMRA cells was at least 90%. V is shortened by 3 bases, J by 3 bases, and the region joining them spans 11 bases. Counted from cysteine to phenylalanine, this CDR3 has 14 amino acids. Solely the CDR3 DNA is kept, with 42 bases framed from the first base.

This TCR came from a human donor in good health. Recombination joined TRBV12-3 or TRBV12-4 with TRBJ1-2, and TRBD1 may be the D gene, going by 5 matching bases. The sequencing input was CD4+ T cells from PBMCs. The DNA reads TGTGCCAGCAGTTTCGTCGGCAGGGACTATGGCTACACCTTC. This is translated as CASSFVGRDYGYTF.